The following is a T cell receptor beta chain sequence with its context. As yet, its antigen is unknown. Assay used: immunoSEQ multiplex PCR; TCRdb lists only in-frame clones, some missing. The sample holds about 680,000 clones, around 92% seen once. This entry comes from a study of Ad26.COV2.S vaccination and SARS-CoV-2 variants. Across the study: The authors gave Ad26.COV2.S intramuscularly, either once or twice 56 days apart. The study's findings and limits: Measures of TCR breadth and depth may have fallen short of total T cell responses.

Indicated treatment: about 20 received Ad26.COV2.S at low or high dose, single or two shots; 5 received placebo; per-sample allocation not given. Specimen acquisition occurred on day 63 following the initial vaccine or placebo injection. This specimen consisted of peripheral blood, obtained in a trial of Ad26.COV2.S vaccine versus placebo. This TCR came from a person aged 18-65 years who received the Ad26.COV2.S COVID-19 vaccine or a placebo.

The CDR3 loop is CASSILDGYNEQFF. As DNA, the CDR3 is TGTGCCAGTAGTATTTTGGACGGCTACAATGAGCAGTTCTTC. The chain employs TRBV19 and TRBJ2-1; no definite D call. The germline V and J ends were trimmed by 3 bases and 3 bases, with 9 bases remaining between them. CDR3 size: 14 residues. The germline gives CDR1 LNHDA, CDR2 SQIVND (reference sequence).